The T cell receptor beta chain under discussion was sequenced for a study of spatial heterogeneity in lung cancer. Study-wide results and caveats: Tumor T cells had an estimated coverage that came to approximately 7% for alpha chains and around 13% for beta chains. Expanded alpha and beta TCR counts within tumors tracked tumor mutation counts.

Regarding time point: sample taken at primary tumor resection. Unsorted whole RNA of tumor, nontumor lung or frozen PBMC was sequenced. Single TCR cDNA molecules each had their own unique molecular identifier. TCRdb re-called the 5' RACE reads with MiXCR, one entry per CDR3 protein. The sample lists over a thousand distinct CDR3 sequences, over 7.5% occurring once. As to this clonotype: What it binds is not known.

J gave up 4 bases and V 7 bases, and 12 bases lay outside the gene matches. Germline values: CDR1 MNHEY, CDR2 SVGAGI. This CDR3 is 17 amino acids long. The clonotype was recovered from a female donor with early-stage non-small cell lung cancer. Sequences were derived from lung tumor tissue, sampled at surgery. The V gene is TRBV6-5, the J gene TRBJ1-6; 8 bases agree with TRBD1. The DNA of the CDR3 is TGTGCCAGCACCCACCCGGGGCACAGGGGGTATAATTCACCCCTCCACTTT. Protein: CASTHPGHRGYNSPLHF.